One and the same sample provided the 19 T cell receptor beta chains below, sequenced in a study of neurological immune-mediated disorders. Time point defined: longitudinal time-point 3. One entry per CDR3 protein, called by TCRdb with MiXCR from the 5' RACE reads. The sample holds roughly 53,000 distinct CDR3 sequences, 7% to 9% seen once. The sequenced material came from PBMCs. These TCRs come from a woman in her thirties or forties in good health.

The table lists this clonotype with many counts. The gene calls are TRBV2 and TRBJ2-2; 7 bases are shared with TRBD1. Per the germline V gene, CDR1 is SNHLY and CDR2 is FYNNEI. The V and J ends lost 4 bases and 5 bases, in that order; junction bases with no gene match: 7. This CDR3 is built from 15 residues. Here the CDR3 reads CASSAQGRRTGELFF. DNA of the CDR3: TGTGCCAGCAGTGCACAGGGGCGGCGGACCGGGGAGCTGTTTTTT.

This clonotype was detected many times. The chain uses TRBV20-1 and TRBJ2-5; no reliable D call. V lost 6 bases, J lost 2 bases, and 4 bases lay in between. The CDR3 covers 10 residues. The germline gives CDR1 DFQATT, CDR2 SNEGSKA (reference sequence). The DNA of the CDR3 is TGCAGTGCAGTACAAGAGACCCAGTACTTC. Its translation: CSAVQETQYF.

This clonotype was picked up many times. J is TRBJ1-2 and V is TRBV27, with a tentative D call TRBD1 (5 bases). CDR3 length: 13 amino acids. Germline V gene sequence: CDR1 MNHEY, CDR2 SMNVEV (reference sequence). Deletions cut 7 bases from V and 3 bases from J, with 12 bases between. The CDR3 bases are TGTGCCAGCAAAGGGGTCCAGGACTATGGCTACACCTTC. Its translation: CASKGVQDYGYTF.

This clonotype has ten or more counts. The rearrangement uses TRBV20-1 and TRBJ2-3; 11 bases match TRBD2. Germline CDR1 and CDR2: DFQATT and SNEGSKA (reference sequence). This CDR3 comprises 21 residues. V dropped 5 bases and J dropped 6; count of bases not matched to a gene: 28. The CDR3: CSASLARPLRRSGGAPDTQYF. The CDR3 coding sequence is TGCAGTGCTTCACTGGCCCGACCACTCAGACGTAGCGGGGGGGCCCCTGATACGCAGTATTTT.

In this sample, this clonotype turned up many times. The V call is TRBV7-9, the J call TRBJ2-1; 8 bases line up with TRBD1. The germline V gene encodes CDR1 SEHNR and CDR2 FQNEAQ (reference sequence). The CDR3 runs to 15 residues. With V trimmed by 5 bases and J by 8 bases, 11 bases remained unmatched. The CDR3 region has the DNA TGTGCCAGCAGCGCTTGGACAGGGACCTGGCATGAGCAGTTCTTC. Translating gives CASSAWTGTWHEQFF.

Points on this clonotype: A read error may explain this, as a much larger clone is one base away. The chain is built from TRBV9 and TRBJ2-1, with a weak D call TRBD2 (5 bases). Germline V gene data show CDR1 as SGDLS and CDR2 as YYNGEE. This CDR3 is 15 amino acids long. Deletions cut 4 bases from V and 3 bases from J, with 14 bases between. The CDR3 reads CASSLGSGDYNEQFF. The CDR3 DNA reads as TGTGCCAGCAGCTTAGGGAGCGGCGACTACAATGAGCAGTTCTTC. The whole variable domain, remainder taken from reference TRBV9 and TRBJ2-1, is DSGVTQTPKHLITATGQRVTLRCSPRSGDLSVYWYQQSLDQGLQFLIQYYNGEERAKGNILERFSAQQFPDLHSELNLSSLELGDSALYFCASSLGSGDYNEQFFGPGTRLTVL.

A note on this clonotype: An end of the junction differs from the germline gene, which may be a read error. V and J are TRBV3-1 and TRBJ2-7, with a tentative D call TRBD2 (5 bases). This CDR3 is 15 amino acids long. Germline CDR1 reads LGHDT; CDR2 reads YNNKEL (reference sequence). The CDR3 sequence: CASSQEPRVSYEQYF. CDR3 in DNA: TGTGCGAGCAGCCAAGAGCCGAGGGTCTCCTACGAGCAGTACTTC.

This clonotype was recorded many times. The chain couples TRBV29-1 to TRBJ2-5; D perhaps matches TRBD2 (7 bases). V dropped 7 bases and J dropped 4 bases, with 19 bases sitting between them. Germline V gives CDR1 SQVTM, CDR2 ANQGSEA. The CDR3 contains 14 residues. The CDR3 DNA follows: TGCAGCGCGGAGCATGGGGCGGGGGCAGAGACCCAGTACTTC. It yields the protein CSAEHGAGAETQYF.

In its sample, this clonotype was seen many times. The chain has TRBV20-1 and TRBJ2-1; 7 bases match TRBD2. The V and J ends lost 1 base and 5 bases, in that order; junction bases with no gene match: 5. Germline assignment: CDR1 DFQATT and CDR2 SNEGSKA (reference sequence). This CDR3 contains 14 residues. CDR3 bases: TGCAGTGCTAGAGGGAGGACTAGTAACAATGAGCAGTTCTTC. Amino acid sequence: CSARGRTSNNEQFF.

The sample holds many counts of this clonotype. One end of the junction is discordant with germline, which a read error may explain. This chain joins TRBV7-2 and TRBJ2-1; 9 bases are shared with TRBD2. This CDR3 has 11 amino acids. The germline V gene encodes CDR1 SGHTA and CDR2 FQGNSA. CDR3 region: CASSLYGLAHF. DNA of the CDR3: TGTGCCAGCAGCTTGTATGGACTAGCGCACTTC.

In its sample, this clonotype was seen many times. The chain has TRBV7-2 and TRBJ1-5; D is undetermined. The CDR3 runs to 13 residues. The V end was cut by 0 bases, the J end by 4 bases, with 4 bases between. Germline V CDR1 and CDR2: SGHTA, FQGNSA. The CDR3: CASSLALNQPQHF. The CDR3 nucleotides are TGTGCCAGCAGCTTAGCGCTGAATCAGCCCCAGCATTTT.

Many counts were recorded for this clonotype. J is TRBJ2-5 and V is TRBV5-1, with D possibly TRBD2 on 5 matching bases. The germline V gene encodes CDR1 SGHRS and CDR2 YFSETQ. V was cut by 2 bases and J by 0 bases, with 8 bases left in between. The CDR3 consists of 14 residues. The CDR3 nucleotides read TGCGCCAGCAGCTTCGGCGGGTACCAAGAGACCCAGTACTTC. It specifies CASSFGGYQETQYF. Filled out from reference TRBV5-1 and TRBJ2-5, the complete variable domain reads KAGVTQTPRYLIKTRGQQVTLSCSPISGHRSVSWYQQTPGQGLQFLFEYFSETQRNKGNFPGRFSGRQFSNSRSEMNVSTLELGDSALYLCASSFGGYQETQYFGPGTRLLVL.

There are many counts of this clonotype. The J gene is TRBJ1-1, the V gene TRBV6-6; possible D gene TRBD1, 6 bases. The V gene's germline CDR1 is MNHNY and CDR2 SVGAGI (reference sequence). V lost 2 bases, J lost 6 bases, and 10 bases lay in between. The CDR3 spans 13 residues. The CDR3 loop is CASSYGGRAEAFF. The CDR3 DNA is TGTGCCAGCAGTTACGGGGGCCGGGCTGAAGCTTTCTTT.

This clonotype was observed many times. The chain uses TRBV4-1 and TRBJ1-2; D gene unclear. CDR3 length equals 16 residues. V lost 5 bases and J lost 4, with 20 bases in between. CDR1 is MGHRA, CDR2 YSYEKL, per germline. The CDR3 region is CASSSPSKTRVYGYTF. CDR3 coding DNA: TGCGCCAGCAGCTCACCTTCGAAGACCCGAGTCTATGGCTACACCTTC.

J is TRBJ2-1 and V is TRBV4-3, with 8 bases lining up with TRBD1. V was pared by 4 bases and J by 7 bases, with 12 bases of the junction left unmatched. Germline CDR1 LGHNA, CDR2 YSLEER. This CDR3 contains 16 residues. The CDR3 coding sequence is TGCGCCAGCAGCCGGAATAGCCAGGGGGCTGTTAATGAGCAGTTCTTC. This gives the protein CASSRNSQGAVNEQFF.

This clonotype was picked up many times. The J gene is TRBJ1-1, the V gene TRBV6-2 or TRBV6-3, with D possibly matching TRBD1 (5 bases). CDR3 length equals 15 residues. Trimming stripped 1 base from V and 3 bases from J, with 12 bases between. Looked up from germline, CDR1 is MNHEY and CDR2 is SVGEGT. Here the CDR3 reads CASSYYRGRHTEAFF. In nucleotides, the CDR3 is TGTGCCAGCAGTTACTACCGGGGCCGGCACACTGAAGCTTTCTTT.

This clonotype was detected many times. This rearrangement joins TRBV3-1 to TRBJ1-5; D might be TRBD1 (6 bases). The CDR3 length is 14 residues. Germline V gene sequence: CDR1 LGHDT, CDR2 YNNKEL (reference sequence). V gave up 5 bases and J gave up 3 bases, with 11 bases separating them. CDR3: CASSEDSANQPQHF. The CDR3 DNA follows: TGTGCCAGCAGCGAGGACAGCGCCAATCAGCCCCAGCATTTT. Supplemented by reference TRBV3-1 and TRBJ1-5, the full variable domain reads DTAVSQTPKYLVTQMGNDKSIKCEQNLGHDTMYWYKQDSKKFLKIMFSYNNKELIINETVPNRFSPKSPDKAHLNLHINSLELGDSAVYFCASSEDSANQPQHFGDGTRLSIL.

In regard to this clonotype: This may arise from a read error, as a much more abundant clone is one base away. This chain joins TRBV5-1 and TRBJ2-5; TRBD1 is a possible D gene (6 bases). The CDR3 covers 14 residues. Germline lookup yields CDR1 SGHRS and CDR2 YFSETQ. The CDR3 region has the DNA TGCTCCAGCAGTTCCCGGGACACAACGGAGACCCAGTACTTC. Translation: CSSSSRDTTETQYF.

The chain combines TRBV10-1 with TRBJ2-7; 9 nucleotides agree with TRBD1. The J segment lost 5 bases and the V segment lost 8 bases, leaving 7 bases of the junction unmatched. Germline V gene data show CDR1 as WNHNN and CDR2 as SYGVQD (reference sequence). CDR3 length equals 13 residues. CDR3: CASPGQGGHEQYF. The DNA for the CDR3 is TGCGCCAGCCCGGGACAGGGTGGCCACGAGCAGTACTTC.